The 15 T cell receptor beta chains presented below share a single source sample, sequenced in a study of control samples from healthy donors and cancer patients. Assay used: immunoSEQ multiplex PCR; TCRdb lists only in-frame clones, some missing. The data hold 350,000 to 450,000 clones, with roughly 90% observed a single time. The sample taken for sequencing was PBMCs. The receptor set was obtained from a man in his forties with head and neck cancer.

The chain recombines TRBV3-1 (or the pseudogene TRBV3-2) with TRBJ1-3; D possibly corresponds to TRBD1 (5 bases). Germline V gene lookup returns CDR1 LGHDT and CDR2 YNNKEL (reference sequence). V was cut by 2 bases and J by 4 bases, with 15 bases left in between. The CDR3 has 16 amino acids. The DNA for the CDR3 is TGTGCCAGCAGCCAATTTTCCGCAGGGCGAGGAAACACCATATATTTT. This sequence encodes CASSQFSAGRGNTIYF.

CDR3 nucleotides: TGTGCCAGCAGCCCCAACAGCAATCAGCCCCAGCATTTT. This translates into CASSPNSNQPQHF. This chain joins TRBV9 and TRBJ1-5; no reliable D call. V was trimmed by 4 bases and J by 1 base, leaving 6 bases between them. Germline V gene sequence: CDR1 SGDLS, CDR2 YYNGEE. This CDR3 spans 13 amino acids.

The chain carries TRBV6-5 and TRBJ2-7; D is perhaps TRBD1 (6 bases). The V and J ends lost 6 bases and 1 base respectively, with 16 bases between them. The CDR3 totals 15 residues. Germline CDR1 reads MNHEY; CDR2 reads SVGAGI. The CDR3 here is CASRGSGAGSYEQYF. CDR3 nucleotide sequence: TGTGCCAGCAGAGGGTCAGGGGCTGGATCCTACGAGCAGTACTTC.

This rearrangement joins TRBV7-2 to TRBJ1-5; D perhaps matches TRBD1 (5 bases). The V end lost 2 bases, the J end lost 7 bases, and 18 bases lay between the germline ends. Per germline, CDR1 SGHTA and CDR2 FQGNSA. The CDR3 totals 16 residues. This CDR3 reads CASSLSGGFVHQPQHF. Here the CDR3 DNA reads TGTGCCAGCAGCTTATCGGGGGGGTTTGTGCACCAGCCCCAGCATTTT.

J is TRBJ1-2 and V is TRBV10-3; D unclear. With 4 bases removed from V and 1 base from J, the gap between germline ends came to 13 bases. This CDR3 comprises 15 residues. Looked up from germline, CDR1 is ENHRY and CDR2 is SYGVKD. CDR3: CAISGQGALNYGYTF. The DNA for the CDR3 is TGTGCCATCAGTGGACAAGGCGCCCTTAACTATGGCTACACCTTC.

This chain's CDR3 is CSASVGGGRPQHF. As DNA, the CDR3 is TGCAGTGCTAGTGTGGGGGGCGGTCGGCCCCAGCATTTT. This chain links TRBV20-1 with TRBJ1-5; D possibly corresponds to TRBD1 (6 bases). Germline lookup yields CDR1 DFQATT and CDR2 SNEGSKA (reference sequence). V lost 3 bases, J lost 9 bases, and 15 bases lay in between. The length of the CDR3 is 13 residues.

This clone has a single count. The chain uses TRBV30 and TRBJ2-3, with D unclear. V dropped 4 bases and J dropped 4 bases, with 12 bases sitting between them. In germline, CDR1 is GTSNPN, CDR2 SVGIG (reference sequence). The CDR3 has 13 residues. The CDR3 region has the DNA TGTGCCTGGATGTTACAGACGGCAGATACGCAGTATTTT. Translation gives CAWMLQTADTQYF. The complete variable domain, with remaining parts taken from reference TRBV30 and TRBJ2-3, reads SQTIHQWPATLVQPVGSPLSLECTVEGTSNPNLYWYRQAAGRGLQLLFYSVGIGQISSEVPQNLSASRPQDRQFILSSKKLLLSDSGFYLCAWMLQTADTQYFGPGTRLTVL.

V gene TRBV2 combines with J gene TRBJ2-1; D perhaps matches TRBD2 (7 bases). The germline gives CDR1 SNHLY, CDR2 FYNNEI. The CDR3 spans 16 residues. The V end was cut by 0 bases, the J end by 4 bases, with 13 bases between. This CDR3 reads CASSEARAGAYNEQFF. The CDR3 DNA reads TGTGCCAGCAGTGAAGCGCGCGCGGGGGCTTACAATGAGCAGTTCTTC.

This rearrangement joins TRBV25-1 to TRBJ1-4, with D perhaps matching TRBD1 (5 bases). V was cut by 3 bases and J by 7 bases, with 15 bases left in between. This CDR3 has 15 residues. In germline, CDR1 is MGHDK, CDR2 SYGVNS. CDR3 coding DNA: TGTGCCAGCAGTGATTATGTCCTGGGGGGTGAAAAACTGTTTTTT. This translates into CASSDYVLGGEKLFF. Supplemented by reference TRBV25-1 and TRBJ1-4, the full variable domain reads EADIYQTPRYLVIGTGKKITLECSQTMGHDKMYWYQQDPGMELHLIHYSYGVNSTEKGDLSSESTVSRIRTEHFPLTLESARPSHTSQYLCASSDYVLGGEKLFFGSGTQLSVL.

This clone was detected once. This sequence joins TRBV19 and TRBJ1-6; D possibly corresponds to TRBD1 (6 bases). The V end was cut by 5 bases, the J end by 2 bases, with 13 bases between. Germline lookup yields CDR1 LNHDA and CDR2 SQIVND (reference sequence). The length of the CDR3 is 16 residues. The DNA for the CDR3 is TGTGCCAGTAGTGAACAGGGACATGCCTATAATTCACCCCTCCACTTT. It yields the protein CASSEQGHAYNSPLHF. Full variable domain (missing parts from reference TRBV19 and TRBJ1-6): DGGITQSPKYLFRKEGQNVTLSCEQNLNHDAMYWYRQDPGQGLRLIYYSQIVNDFQKGDIAEGYSVSREKKESFPLTVTSAQKNPTAFYLCASSEQGHAYNSPLHFGNGTRLTVT.

The J gene is TRBJ2-7, the V gene TRBV18; D is possibly TRBD1 (7 bases). Trimming removed 1 base at V and 3 bases at J, with 16 bases between. The CDR3 is made up of 16 amino acids. Germline loops: CDR1 KGHSH, CDR2 LQKENI. The CDR3: CASSPRGDSRRYEQYF. The CDR3 DNA follows: TGTGCCAGCTCACCACGGGGGGACAGCCGACGCTACGAGCAGTACTTC.

V and J are TRBV30 and TRBJ2-7, with D possibly TRBD1 on 6 matching bases. The V end lost 2 bases, the J end lost 4 bases, and 12 bases lay between the germline ends. The CDR3 contains 13 residues. Germline CDR1 is GTSNPN and CDR2 is SVGIG (reference sequence). Written as DNA, the CDR3 is TGTGCCTGGAGTCCAGGGGTAGAGTACGAGCAGTACTTC. Protein: CAWSPGVEYEQYF.

This chain joins TRBV7-2 and TRBJ2-1, with TRBD2 matching 9 bases. V shed 3 bases and J 3 bases; nucleotides not matched to a gene: 3. The CDR3 is 15 amino acids. Germline loops: CDR1 SGHTA, CDR2 FQGNSA. CDR3: CASSLSGRNYNEQFF. The CDR3, as DNA: TGTGCCAGCAGCTTGAGCGGGAGGAACTACAATGAGCAGTTCTTC.

The CDR3 DNA is TGTGCTAGTGGCCCAGGGGGCTCAGGTGGCTACACCTTC. Residues: CASGPGGSGGYTF. This chain connects TRBV12-5 to TRBJ1-2; 8 bases map to TRBD1. CDR1 is LGHNT, CDR2 FRNRAP, per germline. V lost 6 bases to trimming and J lost 7 bases; unmatched junction nucleotides: 7. This CDR3 is 13 amino acids long.

The rearrangement joins TRBV4-3 to TRBJ2-1; 10 bases map to TRBD2. V lost 3 bases, J lost 5 bases, and 13 bases stayed unmatched. This CDR3 region has 18 residues. Germline V gene lookup returns CDR1 LGHNA and CDR2 YSLEER. CDR3 in amino acids: CASSQQAGGRGTHNEQFF. CDR3 nucleotide sequence: TGCGCCAGCAGCCAGCAAGCGGGGGGGCGAGGTACCCACAATGAGCAGTTCTTC.